A selection of T cell receptor beta chains follows, all from one sample in a study of cytomegalovirus exposure and HLA in healthy donors. The table came from immunoSEQ multiplex PCR; TCRdb's copy has only in-frame clones and leaves some out. The table has 310,000 or so clones, 70% to 90% seen once. The specimen was PBMCs. The receptors here all came from a woman aged 18-30 years in good health and CMV-seronegative. Both conserved end residues are part of each CDR3. Fields, in order: J gene, clone size, V gene, D gene, CDR3 DNA, CDR3 protein. D genes are given only for firm matches. The size entry is marked missing in some rows and otherwise reads once, few, many or a size class.

>TRBJ2-7|.|TRBV29-1|.
TGCAGCGTTGTTCGGGACTCCAACTCCGAGCAGTACTTC
CSVVRDSNSEQYF
>TRBJ1-2|once|TRBV30|.
TGTGCCTGGTCTACAGGAGATTACGGCTATGGCTACACCTTC
CAWSTGDYGYGYTF
>TRBJ2-1|once|TRBV5-1|TRBD2
TGCGCCAGCAGCTTTAGCGGGGGGGGAGGGAATGAGCAGTTCTTC
CASSFSGGGGNEQFF
>TRBJ1-4|.|TRBV2|TRBD1
TGTGCCAGCAGTAATTCAGGGGGCTTTGGGGAAAAACTGTTTTTT
CASSNSGGFGEKLFF
>TRBJ2-1|.|TRBV7-9|.
TGTGCCCATGACCCAGGGTACAATGAGCAGTTCTTC
CAHDPGYNEQFF
>TRBJ2-7|.|TRBV9|TRBD2
TGTGCCAGCAGCCCTCACGGTAGCGGGGGCCTCTACGAGCAGTACTTC
CASSPHGSGGLYEQYF
>TRBJ1-4|.|TRBV30|TRBD1
TGTGCCTGGACTGCTAAGGGACAGGGGGTGAGGGGCAGGGGCTGGGAAAAACTGTTTTTT
CAWTAKGQGVRGRGWEKLFF
>TRBJ2-7|.|TRBV9|.
TGTGCCAGCAGCGTCTTCCGGGTTCGGTACGAGCAGTACTTC
CASSVFRVRYEQYF
>TRBJ1-2|.|TRBV18|.
TGTGCCAGTACCGGGTTAACTTACTATGGCTACACCTTC
CASTGLTYYGYTF
>TRBJ2-1|.|TRBV27|TRBD2
TGTGCCAGCAGTTTGTCCAGCGGGGGGTACAATGAGCAGTTCTTC
CASSLSSGGYNEQFF
>TRBJ2-5|.|TRBV27|TRBD2
TGTGCCAGCAGTGGGCTAGCGGGGCCCAGGGAGACCCAGTACTTC
CASSGLAGPRETQYF
>TRBJ2-3|once|TRBV6-1|TRBD1
TGTGCCAGCAGGAAAGGGGGGACAGGGATCTTTACGCAGTATTTT
CASRKGGTGIFTQYF
>TRBJ1-1|.|TRBV9|.
TGTGCCAGCAGTTTAGGACAGAACACTGAAGCTTTCTTT
CASSLGQNTEAFF
>TRBJ1-4|few|TRBV5-4|.
TGTGCCAGCAGCCTTTACAGGGTTGAAAAACTGTTTTTT
CASSLYRVEKLFF
>TRBJ1-4|.|TRBV19|.
TGTGCCAGTATAGCGGTAACTAATGAAAAACTGTTTTTT
CASIAVTNEKLFF
>TRBJ1-6|.|TRBV9|.
TGTGCCAGCAGCCCCCGGAGGGGTACTAATTCACCCCTCCACTTT
CASSPRRGTNSPLHF
>TRBJ2-5|.|TRBV27|.
TGTGCCAGCAGTCGCGTTGGGGCCCAAGAGACCCAGTACTTC
CASSRVGAQETQYF
>TRBJ2-5|once|TRBV30|TRBD2
TGTGCCTGGACGGGGGGGTCGGAGACCCAGTACTTC
CAWTGGSETQYF
>TRBJ1-1|.|TRBV19|TRBD1
TGTGCCAGTAGTGTTGGACAGGGAAACACTGAAGCTTTCTTT
CASSVGQGNTEAFF
>TRBJ2-2|.|TRBV7-3|.
TGTGCCAGCAGCCCTACGAACACCGGGGAGCTGTTTTTT
CASSPTNTGELFF
>TRBJ2-3|.|TRBV6-5|.
TGTGCCAGCAGTCGGACTAGCACAGATACGCAGTATTTT
CASSRTSTDTQYF
>TRBJ2-3|.|TRBV5-8|.
TGTGCCAGCAGCTTGCTCCAGGTGCTTAGCACAGATACGCAGTATTTT
CASSLLQVLSTDTQYF
>TRBJ1-2|.|TRBV5-1|.
TGCGCCAGCAGCCTAGAGACAGGCACTCTTGGCTACACCTTC
CASSLETGTLGYTF